These 11 T cell receptor beta chains were sequenced from one sample in a study of PD-1 blockade in classical Hodgkin lymphoma. Clones were read by immunoSEQ multiplex PCR, and TCRdb kept only the in-frame ones, dropping some. The sample gives about 32,000 clones, approximately 85% of which show up once; roughly 15% is in the top ten. The time point denotes: cycle 4 day 1 (C4D1), after six to seven weeks of nivolumab. Patients all relapsed after autologous stem cell transplantation, and there was variation in brentuximab vedotin exposure. This specimen was peripheral blood mononuclear cells (PBMCs), taken before the fourth cycle of nivolumab. The receptors were sampled from a human donor with classical Hodgkin lymphoma.

This sequence joins TRBV6-5 and TRBJ2-3, with 7 positions matching TRBD1. Germline CDR1 MNHEY, CDR2 SVGAGI. V lost 2 bases, J lost 4 bases, and 9 bases stayed unmatched. The CDR3 is 16 residues long. The CDR3 loop reads CASSYTGTVTSDTQYF. The DNA of the CDR3 is TGTGCCAGCAGTTACACCGGGACAGTCACTTCAGATACGCAGTATTTT.

The CDR3 DNA reads TGTGCCAGCAGTTTAAGGGATGGGGAGGCCCAGCATTTT. Amino acid sequence: CASSLRDGEAQHF. V gene TRBV27 combines with J gene TRBJ1-5; D remains ambiguous. Trimming removed 2 bases at V and 11 bases at J, with 13 bases between. The CDR3 is 13 residues long. Germline V gene sequence: CDR1 MNHEY, CDR2 SMNVEV (reference sequence).

The CDR3 here is CASSLVGGGYEQYF. CDR3 sequence (DNA): TGTGCCAGCAGCCTAGTAGGCGGCGGATACGAGCAGTACTTC. The chain links TRBV7-9 to TRBJ2-7; D gene unclear. Trimming removed 5 bases at V and 4 bases at J, with 15 bases between. The germline gives CDR1 SEHNR, CDR2 FQNEAQ (reference sequence). The CDR3 contains 14 residues.

The genes are TRBV30 and TRBJ2-4; 8 nucleotides line up with TRBD1. This CDR3 contains 17 residues. With 4 bases clipped from V and 2 bases from J, the junction kept 13 bases outside the gene matches. CDR1 GTSNPN and CDR2 SVGIG come from the germline V gene (reference sequence). In nucleotides, the CDR3 is TGTGCCTGGACAGGGACAGGCGGATCGAAGACCAAAAACATTCAGTACTTC. This sequence encodes CAWTGTGGSKTKNIQYF.

The rearrangement links TRBV7-2 to TRBJ2-5, with 9 bases that match TRBD2. Germline trimming cut 5 bases from V and 5 bases from J; bases unmatched to any gene: 9. The V gene's germline CDR1 is SGHTA and CDR2 FQGNSA. CDR3 size: 15 residues. The CDR3 coding sequence is TGTGCCAGCAGCGGCTTCGTAGCGGGAGATGAGACCCAGTACTTC. Translated: CASSGFVAGDETQYF.

V and J are TRBV4-3 and TRBJ1-5; perhaps TRBD1 as D (5 bases). The CDR3 totals 15 residues. Germline lookup yields CDR1 LGHNA and CDR2 YSLEER. The V gene lost 0 bases and the J gene lost 6 bases, with 12 bases spanning the gap. The CDR3 reads CASSQELRGFQPQHF. For the CDR3, the DNA is TGCGCCAGCAGCCAAGAACTGAGGGGCTTTCAGCCCCAGCATTTT.

The V and J genes are TRBV4-1 and TRBJ2-5; D is ambiguous. With 2 bases removed from V and 5 bases from J, the gap between germline ends came to 12 bases. Per the germline V gene, CDR1 is MGHRA and CDR2 is YSYEKL. This CDR3 is built from 14 residues. CDR3 sequence: CASSQKGLDETQYF. DNA for the CDR3: TGCGCCAGCAGCCAAAAGGGATTAGATGAGACCCAGTACTTC.

V is TRBV14 and J is TRBJ2-5, with a possible D match to TRBD1 (5 bases). This CDR3 is built from 17 residues. Germline CDR1 SGHDN, CDR2 FVKESK. Trimming pared 1 base from V and 2 bases from J, leaving 17 bases between. DNA for the CDR3: TGTGCCAGCAGCCAAGGGCGGACAACCGAAATTCAAGAGACCCAGTACTTC. Protein product: CASSQGRTTEIQETQYF.

This clone was detected once. The J gene is TRBJ2-7, the V gene TRBV6-5; 9 bases line up with TRBD1. After removal of 6 bases from V and 3 bases from J, the junction contained 6 bases not matched to a gene. Germline V gives CDR1 MNHEY, CDR2 SVGAGI. The CDR3 consists of 14 residues. Written as DNA, the CDR3 is TGTGCCAGCAGCCGGGACAGGGTAGGCTACGAGCAGTACTTC. Translation gives CASSRDRVGYEQYF.

The table lists this clone with a count of one. The gene calls are TRBV7-6 and TRBJ1-1; 7 nucleotides line up with TRBD1. The CDR3 loop spans 14 amino acids. CDR1 SGHVS and CDR2 FNYEAQ come from the germline V gene. Trimming removed 1 base from V and 5 bases from J; junction bases left unmatched: 4. CDR3 protein: CASSLEQGRTEAFF. Written as DNA, the CDR3 is TGTGCCAGCAGCTTAGAACAGGGGAGGACTGAAGCTTTCTTT.

The rearrangement links TRBV5-1 to TRBJ1-1; TRBD1 aligns across 7 bases. V trimming: 4 bases; J trimming: 1 base; junction bases outside the gene matches: 4. The CDR3 covers 14 residues. The germline gives CDR1 SGHRS, CDR2 YFSETQ. CDR3 amino acids: CASSRQGPNTEAFF. The CDR3 nucleotides read TGCGCCAGCAGCCGACAGGGCCCGAACACTGAAGCTTTCTTT.